The 8 T cell receptor beta chains presented below share a single source sample, sequenced in a study of cytomegalovirus exposure and HLA in healthy donors. This PCR relied on a set of 60 Vbeta primers and 13 Jbeta primers. Only in-frame clones appear in the TCRdb table, and some are missing; sequencing was by immunoSEQ multiplex PCR. Here the sample spans some 200,000 clones, approximately 79% being singletons. The sequencing input was PBMCs. All receptors derive from a middle-aged man in good health and CMV-seropositive.

This clone turned up a few times. The rearrangement uses TRBV7-2 and TRBJ2-3, with D perhaps matching TRBD1 (6 bases). The CDR3 extends over 14 amino acids. Trimming pared 4 bases from V and 3 bases from J, leaving 11 bases between. Germline CDR1 is SGHTA and CDR2 is FQGNSA. The CDR3 region is CASSSMGATDTQYF. The CDR3 region has the DNA TGTGCCAGCAGCTCCATGGGGGCAACAGATACGCAGTATTTT.

This sequence joins TRBV28 and TRBJ1-6; tentative D call: TRBD1 (6 bases). Germline V gene data show CDR1 as MDHEN and CDR2 as SYDVKM. CDR3 length equals 16 residues. V shed 4 bases and J shed 7 bases, with 17 bases lying between them. As DNA, the CDR3 is TGTGCCAGCAGTTCCCGGACAGCGGGGGGAAATTCACCCCTCCACTTT. Amino acids: CASSSRTAGGNSPLHF. Supplemented by reference TRBV28 and TRBJ1-6, the full variable domain reads DVKVTQSSRYLVKRTGEKVFLECVQDMDHENMFWYRQDPGLGLRLIYFSYDVKMKEKGDIPEGYSVSREKKERFSLILESASTNQTSMYLCASSSRTAGGNSPLHFGNGTRLTVT.

The genes are TRBV19 and TRBJ2-6; D ambiguous. Germline CDR1 and CDR2: LNHDA and SQIVND (reference sequence). V lost 7 bases, J lost 1 base, and 11 bases lay in between. CDR3 size: 15 residues. CDR3 in DNA: TGTGCCAGTAACGCGGCGGTATCTGGGGCCAACGTCCTGACTTTC. It is translated as CASNAAVSGANVLTF.

This chain joins TRBV6-6 and TRBJ1-2; no clear D. This CDR3 is built from 13 residues. V was cut by 7 bases and J by 5 bases, with 14 bases left in between. Germline V gene lookup returns CDR1 MNHNY and CDR2 SVGAGI (reference sequence). The CDR3 bases are TGTGCCAGCACGGGGTTTGACGATTATGGCTACACCTTC. Its protein is CASTGFDDYGYTF.

The chain carries TRBV11-3 and TRBJ1-1, with a possible D match to TRBD1 (6 bases). CDR1 and CDR2 (germline): SGHNT, YENEEA. Between the trimmed V and J ends, which lost 6 bases and 4 bases, there was a span of 15 bases. This CDR3 spans 14 amino acids. CDR3 DNA sequence: TGTGCCAGCAGACCTACAGGGATAGGCACTGAAGCTTTCTTT. Amino acids: CASRPTGIGTEAFF.

The chain employs TRBV9 and TRBJ2-2; 9 nucleotides agree with TRBD1. There are 13 residues in the CDR3. V shed 5 bases, J shed 9 bases, and the junction held 5 bases outside the gene matches. The germline CDR1 and CDR2 sequences are SGDLS and YYNGEE. CDR3 in DNA: TGTGCCAGCAGTGAACAGGGGGCCAGGGAGCTGTTTTTT. It is translated as CASSEQGARELFF.

The V gene is TRBV6-5, the J gene TRBJ2-7; TRBD1 agrees at 7 bases. V shed 7 bases, J shed 2 bases, and the junction held 5 bases outside the gene matches. The germline CDR1 and CDR2 sequences are MNHEY and SVGAGI. The CDR3 length is 13 residues. CDR3 nucleotide sequence: TGTGCCAGCAATCCGACAGGGACCTACGAGCAGTACTTC. This sequence encodes CASNPTGTYEQYF.

This clone was picked up a small number of times. This chain connects TRBV7-9 to TRBJ1-1; perhaps TRBD1 as D (5 bases). This CDR3 spans 16 amino acids. Germline CDR1 SEHNR, CDR2 FQNEAQ (reference sequence). The V gene lost 5 bases and the J gene lost 0 bases, with 16 bases spanning the gap. The CDR3 DNA follows: TGTGCCAGCAGCACGGGACTGTTTGTAATGAACACTGAAGCTTTCTTT. Translation: CASSTGLFVMNTEAFF.